The 25 T cell receptor beta chains presented below share a single source sample, sequenced in a study of regulatory T cells in long-lasting Graves disease. As to time point: newly diagnosed GD, antithyroid drugs for less than 3 months. The TCR library was prepared using RNA isolated from PBMCs. Relying on iRepertoire HTBI primers and Arm-PCR of CDR3 regions, the team built TCR beta libraries. TCRdb analysed the multiplex PCR reads with MiXCR anew, one entry per CDR3 protein. The data show 300,000 to 400,000 distinct CDR3 sequences, 15% to 17% seen once. Sequencing was performed on peripheral blood mononuclear cells (PBMCs), taken at new diagnosis, from a patient treated with antithyroid drugs. These receptors all come from a female donor with Graves disease.

There are many counts of this clonotype. This rearrangement joins TRBV29-1 to TRBJ2-3; D uncertain. The V gene's germline CDR1 is SQVTM and CDR2 ANQGSEA. The CDR3 length is 12 residues. Trimming shortened V by 6 bases and J by 0 bases, and 7 bases separated the two germline ends. The CDR3 here is CSVVPSTDTQYF. The CDR3 DNA is TGCAGCGTGGTCCCTAGCACAGATACGCAGTATTTT.

This clonotype was recorded a few times. The CDR3 nucleotides are TGTGCCAGTAATGATGGGACAGTCAATCAGCCCCAGCATTTT. Protein sequence: CASNDGTVNQPQHF. V is TRBV19 and J is TRBJ1-5, with 7 bases aligning to TRBD1. From germline, CDR1 is LNHDA and CDR2 SQIVND (reference sequence). This CDR3 comprises 14 residues. V trimming: 7 bases; J trimming: 3 bases; junction bases outside the gene matches: 6.

This clonotype was detected many times. V usage is TRBV7-8 and J usage is TRBJ2-5; 15 nucleotides agree with TRBD2. The germline V gene encodes CDR1 SGHVS and CDR2 FQNEAQ. J was trimmed by 5 bases and V by 6 bases; bases with no gene match: 10. The CDR3 is 17 residues long. In DNA form, the CDR3 reads TGTGCCAGCAGATCCGGGACTAGCGGGGGGTCGGGGGAGACCCAGTACTTC. Translation gives CASRSGTSGGSGETQYF.

This clonotype was counted at least ten times. V gene TRBV7-2 combines with J gene TRBJ1-6; TRBD1 matches at 9 bases. Per the germline V gene, CDR1 is SGHTA and CDR2 is FQGNSA. V lost 1 base to trimming and J lost 0 bases; unmatched junction nucleotides: 10. CDR3 length: 20 amino acids. CDR3 sequence: CASSLVFTGGLSSYNSPLHF. In DNA form, the CDR3 reads TGTGCCAGCAGCTTAGTCTTCACAGGGGGCTTAAGCTCCTATAATTCACCCCTCCACTTT. Supplemented by reference TRBV7-2 and TRBJ1-6, the full variable domain reads GAGVSQSPSNKVTEKGKDVELRCDPISGHTALYWYRQSLGQGLEFLIYFQGNSAPDKSGLPSDRFSAERTGGSVSTLTIQRTQQEDSAVYLCASSLVFTGGLSSYNSPLHFGNGTRLTVT.

In this sample, this clonotype turned up a few times. The missing conserved phenylalanine or tryptophan at the end of this CDR3 makes a read error likely. J is TRBJ2-5 and V is TRBV5-1; unclear D gene. V dropped 0 bases and J dropped 4 bases, with 7 bases sitting between them. CDR1 is SGHRS, CDR2 YFSETQ, per germline. CDR3 length: 13 residues. This CDR3 is CASSLGFGETQYS. In DNA form, the CDR3 reads TGCGCCAGCAGCTTGGGTTTTGGAGAGACCCAGTACTCC.

This clonotype was recorded at least ten times. This chain connects TRBV7-2 to TRBJ1-5; D not certain. Germline-derived CDR1 and CDR2 are SGHTA and FQGNSA. This CDR3 spans 15 amino acids. Trimming took off 2 bases at V and 7 bases at J, with 15 bases between the two ends. The CDR3 loop reads CASSLRAGPRQPQHF. CDR3 DNA sequence: TGTGCCAGCAGCTTACGAGCAGGTCCCAGGCAGCCCCAGCATTTT.

This clonotype was counted at least ten times. The chain has TRBV12-3 or TRBV12-4 and TRBJ1-5; 7 nucleotides agree with TRBD1. The CDR3 loop spans 13 amino acids. With 4 bases clipped from V and 5 bases from J, the junction kept 2 bases outside the gene matches. The CDR3 bases are TGTGCCAGCAGTTCTGACAGGGATCAGCCCCAGCATTTT. Amino acid sequence: CASSSDRDQPQHF.

The rearrangement uses TRBV30 and TRBJ2-1; D is uncertain. Germline CDR1 and CDR2: GTSNPN and SVGIG (reference sequence). V lost 4 bases and J 2 bases, leaving 9 bases between the germline ends. The length of the CDR3 is 13 residues. The CDR3 reads CAWNFLAYNEQFF. CDR3 DNA sequence: TGTGCCTGGAACTTTTTAGCCTACAATGAGCAGTTCTTC.

This clonotype was counted only a few times. A read error is possible here, since a much larger clone lies one base away. This rearrangement joins TRBV28 to TRBJ2-4; TRBD1 matches at 8 bases. Per germline, CDR1 MDHEN and CDR2 SYDVKM. This CDR3 has 13 amino acids. J lost 11 bases, V lost 2 bases, and 5 bases had no gene match. In DNA, the CDR3 is TGTGCCAGCAGTTTAACAGGGGGAGACGTTCAGTACTTC. Its protein is CASSLTGGDVQYF.

In this sample, this clonotype turned up many times. The chain carries TRBV20-1 and TRBJ2-5, with a possible D match to TRBD2 (5 bases). Trimming stripped 0 bases from V and 3 bases from J, with 8 bases between. Germline CDR1 reads DFQATT; CDR2 reads SNEGSKA (reference sequence). CDR3 length: 13 residues. The CDR3 loop reads CSARDMREETQYF. The CDR3 DNA reads as TGCAGTGCTAGAGATATGAGGGAAGAGACCCAGTACTTC.

This clonotype was seen many times. The chain links TRBV6-4 to TRBJ2-2; D ambiguous. The CDR3 runs 14 residues. CDR1 is MRHNA and CDR2 is SNTAGT in the germline V gene. Trimming shortened V by 3 bases and J by 7 bases, and 12 bases separated the two germline ends. CDR3 sequence reads: CASSEGKYGGELFF. Written as DNA, the CDR3 is TGTGCCAGCAGTGAAGGGAAGTATGGCGGGGAGCTGTTTTTT.

This clonotype was seen a handful of times. The chain carries TRBV27 and TRBJ2-7; 7 bases match TRBD2. The CDR3 covers 11 residues. J lost 4 bases, V lost 8 bases, and 2 bases had no gene match. Per germline, CDR1 MNHEY and CDR2 SMNVEV (reference sequence). The CDR3 DNA follows: TGTGCCAGCGGGGGGGGATACGAGCAGTACTTC. It is translated as CASGGGYEQYF.

In its sample, this clonotype was seen many times. The V gene is TRBV9, the J gene TRBJ2-3, with TRBD2 as a possible D gene (6 bases). Germline lookup yields CDR1 SGDLS and CDR2 YYNGEE. Trimming stripped 0 bases from V and 5 bases from J, with 13 bases between. This CDR3 spans 15 amino acids. The CDR3 DNA sequence: TGTGCCAGCAGCGTAGGGGCTAGCGCCGGAGATACGCAGTATTTT. Translated: CASSVGASAGDTQYF.

This clonotype showed up many times. This chain connects TRBV27 to TRBJ1-5; D gene unclear. Trimming removed 4 bases from V and 3 bases from J, with 7 bases in between. CDR3 size: 13 residues. The V gene's germline CDR1 is MNHEY and CDR2 SMNVEV (reference sequence). The CDR3 reads CASSWSVNQPQHF. CDR3 nucleotide sequence: TGTGCCAGCAGTTGGAGCGTCAATCAGCCCCAGCATTTT.

This clonotype turned up a few times. The chain couples TRBV15 to TRBJ2-3, with D possibly matching TRBD1 (6 bases). This CDR3 has 15 amino acids. The germline V and J ends were trimmed by 3 bases and 1 base, with 11 bases remaining between them. The germline V gene has CDR1 LNHNV and CDR2 YYDKDF (reference sequence). CDR3 nucleotides: TGTGCCACCAGCAGTTTCAGGGGTGGCACAGATACGCAGTATTTT. Translation gives CATSSFRGGTDTQYF.

In this sample, this clonotype turned up many times. CDR3 nucleotide sequence: TGTGCCAGCAGTTGGGGACTAGCGATATACAATGAGCAGTTCTTC. Its protein product is CASSWGLAIYNEQFF. V gene TRBV28 combines with J gene TRBJ2-1, with 10 bases that match TRBD2. Losses at the gene ends were 4 bases for V and 4 bases for J; bases not matched to a gene: 4. Germline V gene data show CDR1 as MDHEN and CDR2 as SYDVKM. This CDR3 comprises 15 residues.

This clonotype was counted only a few times. An end of the junction does not agree with germline; a read error may underlie this. The CDR3 protein is CAWSTRTGSSYEQHF. CDR3 DNA sequence: TGTGCCTGGAGTACGCGGACAGGGAGCTCCTACGAGCAGCACTTC. The chain is built from TRBV30 and TRBJ2-7; 8 bases align to TRBD1. Per the germline V gene, CDR1 is GTSNPN and CDR2 is SVGIG (reference sequence). This CDR3 has 15 amino acids. Full variable domain (outside the CDR3, taken from reference TRBV30 and TRBJ2-7): SQTIHQWPATLVQPVGSPLSLECTVEGTSNPNLYWYRQAAGRGLQLLFYSVGIGQISSEVPQNLSASRPQDRQFILSSKKLLLSDSGFYLCAWSTRTGSSYEQHFGPGTRLTVT.

This clonotype was seen many times. This chain uses TRBV12-3 or TRBV12-4 with TRBJ2-1; 10 bases fit TRBD2. With V trimmed by 6 bases and J by 7 bases, 6 bases remained unmatched. The CDR3 extends over 14 amino acids. This CDR3 is CASRSGRAVNEQFF. CDR3 nucleotides: TGTGCCAGCAGGAGCGGGAGGGCCGTAAATGAGCAGTTCTTC.

The chain links TRBV9 to TRBJ1-2, with D perhaps matching TRBD1 (5 bases). The V end lost 7 bases, the J end lost 4 bases, and 17 bases lay between the germline ends. The CDR3 has 14 amino acids. Germline V gene sequence: CDR1 SGDLS, CDR2 YYNGEE. The CDR3 sequence: CASGGGDGPYGYTF. CDR3 sequence (DNA): TGTGCCAGCGGCGGGGGGGACGGACCCTATGGCTACACCTTC.

The chain is built from TRBV6-5 and TRBJ1-1; D is ambiguous. The CDR3 runs 17 residues. The germline CDR1 and CDR2 sequences are MNHEY and SVGAGI. Trimming pared 0 bases from V and 3 bases from J, leaving 17 bases between. CDR3 sequence reads: CASSYSGRPHLYTEAFF. The CDR3 DNA follows: TGTGCCAGCAGTTACTCGGGAAGACCCCATCTCTACACTGAAGCTTTCTTT.

The J gene is TRBJ2-2, the V gene TRBV19; a possible D gene is TRBD1 (6 bases). CDR1 is LNHDA and CDR2 is SQIVND in the germline V gene (reference sequence). V was clipped by 2 bases and J by 3 bases, with 7 bases between them. The CDR3 is 14 residues long. The CDR3 region is CASSIRTDTGELFF. In DNA form, the CDR3 reads TGTGCCAGTAGTATACGGACAGACACCGGGGAGCTGTTTTTT.

This clonotype came up many times. The chain combines TRBV5-6 with TRBJ2-1, with D perhaps TRBD1 or TRBD2 (6 bases each). V was shortened by 4 bases and J by 6 bases, with 17 bases between the two germline ends. CDR1 is SGHDT and CDR2 is YYEEEE in the germline V gene. CDR3 size: 15 residues. CDR3 sequence reads: CASSPEWGASNEQFF. The CDR3 region has the DNA TGTGCCAGCAGCCCCGAATGGGGGGCCAGCAATGAGCAGTTCTTC.

This clonotype was seen ten or more times. The V call is TRBV3-1, the J call TRBJ1-5; D unresolved. V dropped 4 bases and J dropped 2 bases, with 9 bases sitting between them. This CDR3 region has 14 residues. The V gene's germline CDR1 is LGHDT and CDR2 YNNKEL (reference sequence). Here the CDR3 reads CASSRKYRNQPQHF. The CDR3 coding sequence is TGTGCCAGCAGCCGAAAGTACCGCAATCAGCCCCAGCATTTT.

This clonotype was observed a few times. This may come from a read error, since a much larger clone is one base off. The J gene is TRBJ2-7, the V gene TRBV14, with D hard to call. This CDR3 spans 11 amino acids. Trimming pared 2 bases from V and 3 bases from J, leaving 2 bases between. Germline V CDR1 and CDR2: SGHDN, FVKESK. CDR3 in amino acids: CASSQFYEQYF. The CDR3 coding sequence is TGTGCCAGCAGCCAATTCTACGAGCAGTACTTC.

The sample holds a few counts of this clonotype. The V gene is TRBV19, the J gene TRBJ1-1, with D possibly matching TRBD1 (6 bases). V dropped 9 bases and J dropped 5 bases, with 19 bases sitting between them. The CDR3 covers 14 residues. Germline CDR1 and CDR2: LNHDA and SQIVND (reference sequence). CDR3 residues: CASRLQGGSTEAFF. In nucleotides, the CDR3 is TGTGCCAGCAGATTACAGGGAGGGTCGACTGAAGCTTTCTTT.